What follows are 28 T cell receptor beta chains derived from one specimen sequenced in a study of blood T cells in healthy people across ages. With a J-beta primer mix and a sample-barcoded 5' primer, a second PCR ran about 7 to 11 cycles. TCRdb called the 5' RACE reads again in MiXCR, with one record for every CDR3 protein. The repertoire holds about 1,600,000 distinct CDR3 sequences, with around 42% as singletons. The sample consisted of blood. These receptors came from a woman younger than 30 in good health.

V and J are TRBV10-3 and TRBJ2-5, with D maybe TRBD2 (5 bases). This CDR3 has 14 residues. Trimming took off 6 bases at V and 5 bases at J, with 16 bases between the two ends. Germline V gene sequence: CDR1 ENHRY, CDR2 SYGVKD. The CDR3 nucleotides are TGTGCCATCAGCAGAGTGGACTTGGGGGAGACCCAGTACTTC. Encoded protein: CAISRVDLGETQYF.

This clonotype was detected only a few times. The chain joins TRBV7-6 to TRBJ2-7; 7 bases match TRBD2. The CDR3 is 15 residues long. The junction had 8 bases not matched to a gene; V was cut back by 6 bases and J by 0 bases. Germline V lookup: CDR1 SGHVS, CDR2 FNYEAQ. The CDR3 loop is CASSLDSGFSYEQYF. The CDR3 DNA follows: TGTGCCAGCAGTTTGGATAGCGGGTTCTCCTACGAGCAGTACTTC. The full variable domain, its missing parts supplied by reference TRBV7-6 and TRBJ2-7, is GAGVSQSPRYKVTKRGQDVALRCDPISGHVSLYWYRQALGQGPEFLTYFNYEAQQDKSGLPNDRFSAERPEGSISTLTIQRTEQRDSAMYRCASSLDSGFSYEQYFGPGTRLTVT.

V gene TRBV3-1 combines with J gene TRBJ1-2, with 7 positions matching TRBD1. After removal of 3 bases from V and 8 bases from J, the junction contained 9 bases not matched to a gene. The CDR3 runs 14 residues. CDR1 and CDR2 (germline): LGHDT, YNNKEL (reference sequence). The CDR3 sequence: CASSHPDRVGGYTF. For the CDR3, the DNA is TGTGCCAGCAGCCACCCTGACAGGGTCGGGGGCTACACCTTC.

In its sample, this clonotype was seen many times. The rearrangement joins TRBV12-3 or TRBV12-4 to TRBJ2-7, with D perhaps TRBD1 (6 bases). Trimming cost V 6 bases and J 3 bases, with 9 bases left between them. This CDR3 comprises 12 residues. The CDR3 protein is CASSLTGYEQYF. In DNA, the CDR3 is TGTGCCAGCAGCCTGACAGGCTACGAGCAGTACTTC.

The chain uses TRBV6-1 and TRBJ2-1; D is ambiguous. The V and J ends lost 1 base and 10 bases respectively, with 14 bases between them. The CDR3 runs to 14 residues. Germline CDR1 is MNHNS and CDR2 is SASEGT. Written as DNA, the CDR3 is TGTGCCAGCAGTGAAGGCCGCACCGTCCTAGAGCAGTTCTTC. It encodes CASSEGRTVLEQFF.

This clonotype is a singleton in its sample. This chain uses TRBV3-1 with TRBJ2-1; 11 bases agree with TRBD2. Germline V gene data show CDR1 as LGHDT and CDR2 as YNNKEL (reference sequence). There are 17 residues in the CDR3. V lost 1 base, J lost 8 bases, and 10 bases stayed unmatched. Here the CDR3 reads CASSQGIAGGPMDEQFF. As DNA, the CDR3 is TGTGCCAGCAGCCAAGGGATAGCGGGAGGGCCGATGGATGAGCAGTTCTTC.

The chain is built from TRBV6-1 and TRBJ1-1, with a possible D match to TRBD1 (5 bases). Germline V gene data show CDR1 as MNHNS and CDR2 as SASEGT. This CDR3 spans 14 amino acids. Trimming removed 3 bases from V and 5 bases from J, with 13 bases in between. The CDR3 protein is CASSDRAGQTEAFF. DNA of the CDR3: TGTGCCAGCAGTGATAGGGCAGGACAAACTGAAGCTTTCTTT.

With regard to this clonotype: A much larger clonotype is one base distant, so this may be a read error. J is TRBJ2-4 and V is TRBV7-2; D is possibly TRBD1 (6 bases). V shed 6 bases and J shed 13 bases, with 19 bases lying between them. CDR1 and CDR2 (germline): SGHTA, FQGNSA. The CDR3 covers 13 residues. CDR3: CASRGAFYNEQYF. CDR3 DNA sequence: TGTGCCAGCAGGGGGGCTTTCTACAATGAGCAGTACTTC. The variable domain in full, completed from reference TRBV7-2 and TRBJ2-4, reads GAGVSQSPSNKVTEKGKDVELRCDPISGHTALYWYRQSLGQGLEFLIYFQGNSAPDKSGLPSDRFSAERTGGSVSTLTIQRTQQEDSAVYLCASRGAFYNEQYFGAGTRLSVL.

This clonotype was counted only a few times. This may be a read error: a much more frequent sequence differs by one nucleotide. The genes are TRBV12-3 or TRBV12-4 and TRBJ2-3; D call uncertain. Trimming removed 4 bases at V and 5 bases at J, with 4 bases between. This CDR3 spans 11 amino acids. CDR3 amino acids: CASSSIDTQYF. Written as DNA, the CDR3 is TGTGCCAGCAGTTCAATAGATACGCAGTATTTT.

This clonotype was observed many times. The chain has TRBV5-1 and TRBJ1-5; D uncertain. Germline V gene data show CDR1 as SGHRS and CDR2 as YFSETQ. The CDR3 spans 17 residues. V was pared by 0 bases and J by 2 bases, with 15 bases between. The CDR3 is CASSLEGSLGGNQPQHF. CDR3 nucleotides: TGCGCCAGCAGCTTGGAGGGCAGTTTAGGAGGCAATCAGCCCCAGCATTTT.

This chain links TRBV4-1 with TRBJ1-1, with D unclear. Trimming pared 2 bases from V and 7 bases from J, leaving 11 bases between. Germline CDR1 is MGHRA and CDR2 is YSYEKL. The CDR3 has 13 residues. The CDR3 reads CASSQKDGGEAFF. Written as DNA, the CDR3 is TGCGCCAGCAGCCAAAAAGATGGAGGTGAAGCTTTCTTT.

The chain combines TRBV12-3 or TRBV12-4 with TRBJ2-7; the match to TRBD2 covers 7 bases. The V and J ends lost 3 bases and 5 bases, in that order; junction bases with no gene match: 4. CDR3 length: 13 amino acids. The CDR3 sequence is CASSFGTTHEQYF. The CDR3 DNA follows: TGTGCCAGCAGTTTCGGGACTACCCACGAGCAGTACTTC.

This clonotype was seen only a few times. V gene TRBV27 combines with J gene TRBJ2-4; tentatively, D is TRBD1 (6 bases). Germline V gene lookup returns CDR1 MNHEY and CDR2 SMNVEV (reference sequence). This CDR3 has 14 residues. V gave up 5 bases and J gave up 8 bases, with 16 bases separating them. CDR3 sequence reads: CASSPHRDGDIQYF. CDR3 bases: TGTGCCAGCAGTCCCCACAGGGATGGGGACATTCAGTACTTC.

The chain joins TRBV5-1 to TRBJ2-2; maybe TRBD2 (7 bases). The germline CDR1 and CDR2 sequences are SGHRS and YFSETQ. The CDR3 is 16 residues long. Trimming removed 6 bases from V and 4 bases from J, with 19 bases in between. This CDR3 is CASTGGQLAGTGELFF. Written as DNA, the CDR3 is TGCGCCAGCACCGGGGGGCAACTAGCCGGCACCGGGGAGCTGTTTTTT.

The chain has TRBV6-1 and TRBJ2-2, with D possibly TRBD1 on 7 matching bases. V was trimmed by 6 bases and J by 1 base, leaving 24 bases between them. There are 19 residues in the CDR3. Germline lookup yields CDR1 MNHNS and CDR2 SASEGT. The CDR3 DNA sequence: TGTGCCAGCAGCCATCGCCCTTACAGGGGAGGTCGGAACACCGGGGAGCTGTTTTTT. It specifies CASSHRPYRGGRNTGELFF.

This clonotype was counted a few times. The chain recombines TRBV7-6 with TRBJ1-2; D not certain. Germline CDR1 is SGHVS and CDR2 is FNYEAQ. V was cut by 5 bases and J by 6 bases, with 13 bases left in between. The CDR3 is made up of 13 amino acids. The CDR3 DNA reads TGTGCCAGCAGCGAATGGACTGCCAATGGCTACACCTTC. Translated, it gives CASSEWTANGYTF.

This clonotype was detected only a few times. Written as DNA, the CDR3 is TGCAGCGTTGAATCGATGGGTGAGCAGTTCTTC. This gives the protein CSVESMGEQFF. The V call is TRBV29-1, the J call TRBJ2-1; D is unclear. Trimming took off 2 bases at V and 9 bases at J, with 8 bases between the two ends. This CDR3 has 11 residues. Germline V gene sequence: CDR1 SQVTM, CDR2 ANQGSEA.

V is TRBV2 and J is TRBJ1-6, with unresolved D. Looked up from germline, CDR1 is SNHLY and CDR2 is FYNNEI. This CDR3 has 14 amino acids. V was trimmed by 3 bases and J by 5 bases, leaving 8 bases between them. CDR3 bases: TGTGCCAGCAGTGACCGGTCGAATAATTCACCCCTCCACTTT. It codes for CASSDRSNNSPLHF.

The V gene is TRBV5-1, the J gene TRBJ1-2, with TRBD1 as a possible D gene (6 bases). Per the germline V gene, CDR1 is SGHRS and CDR2 is YFSETQ. V dropped 4 bases and J dropped 2 bases, with 15 bases sitting between them. The CDR3 has 15 residues. The CDR3 here is CASSPQGVGNYGYTF. DNA for the CDR3: TGCGCCAGCAGCCCACAGGGCGTAGGCAACTATGGCTACACCTTC.

This clonotype came up a few times. The chain carries TRBV2 and TRBJ2-7, with 15 bases identical to TRBD2. Germline CDR1 is SNHLY and CDR2 is FYNNEI. V shed 1 base, J shed 5 bases, and the junction held 6 bases outside the gene matches. The CDR3 covers 17 residues. This CDR3 is CASSEGTSGRAVDEQYF. The CDR3, as DNA: TGTGCCAGCAGTGAAGGGACTAGCGGGAGGGCCGTGGACGAGCAGTACTTC.

The CDR3 region has the DNA TGTGCCAGCAGTGAAGATAGCCGATCGCAGTACTTC. Its protein is CASSEDSRSQYF. The rearrangement links TRBV2 to TRBJ2-7, with D unclear. The V and J ends lost 1 base and 9 bases respectively, with 10 bases between them. The CDR3 consists of 12 residues. In germline, CDR1 is SNHLY, CDR2 FYNNEI.

The V gene is TRBV27, the J gene TRBJ2-7; TRBD1 matches 9 bases. Trimming cost V 5 bases and J 1 base; bases outside gene matches: 15. The CDR3 totals 18 residues. Germline loops: CDR1 MNHEY, CDR2 SMNVEV (reference sequence). In nucleotides, the CDR3 is TGTGCCAGCAGTCCGGGGACAGGGTTCCGACGGGGATCCTACGAGCAGTACTTC. It is translated as CASSPGTGFRRGSYEQYF.

The rearrangement links TRBV12-3 or TRBV12-4 to TRBJ2-4; unclear D gene. V lost 2 bases, J lost 0 bases, and 11 bases lay in between. This CDR3 region has 16 residues. The CDR3 spells CASSLRVTSAKNIQYF. The CDR3 DNA reads TGTGCCAGCAGTTTACGGGTTACCTCAGCCAAAAACATTCAGTACTTC.

This clonotype was seen once. CDR3: CASIPSGGAGNEQFF. For the CDR3, the DNA is TGTGCCAGCATCCCTAGCGGGGGGGCGGGCAATGAGCAGTTCTTC. The rearrangement uses TRBV7-9 and TRBJ2-1; 12 bases line up with TRBD2. With V trimmed by 7 bases and J by 6 bases, 7 bases remained unmatched. CDR3 length equals 15 residues. Per the germline V gene, CDR1 is SEHNR and CDR2 is FQNEAQ (reference sequence).

This clonotype was seen more than once but under ten times. The rearrangement links TRBV27 to TRBJ1-6; D is uncertain. Trimming took 7 bases from V and 7 from J, leaving 17 bases between them. The CDR3 contains 15 residues. In germline, CDR1 is MNHEY, CDR2 SMNVEV (reference sequence). The CDR3 region has the DNA TGTGCCAGCAAGGACCCCCGGCTTGGGAATTCACCCCTCCACTTT. Translated: CASKDPRLGNSPLHF.

This clonotype came up many times. The chain is built from TRBV9 and TRBJ2-1; the D is unclear. Germline loops: CDR1 SGDLS, CDR2 YYNGEE. The CDR3 runs 14 residues. V was pared by 0 bases and J by 6 bases, with 10 bases between. CDR3 region: CASSVGSEVNEQFF. The CDR3 coding sequence is TGTGCCAGCAGCGTAGGTTCAGAAGTCAATGAGCAGTTCTTC.

The rearrangement joins TRBV7-2 to TRBJ2-2; 8 bases are a match to TRBD2. After removal of 2 bases from V and 0 bases from J, the junction contained 8 bases not matched to a gene. The CDR3 spans 18 residues. Germline CDR1 reads SGHTA; CDR2 reads FQGNSA. The CDR3: CASSLLRIAGSNTGELFF. DNA of the CDR3: TGTGCCAGCAGCTTATTACGAATAGCGGGGTCGAACACCGGGGAGCTGTTTTTT.

The chain is built from TRBV24-1 and TRBJ2-3, with 9 nucleotides matching TRBD2. The CDR3 consists of 21 residues. Looked up from germline, CDR1 is KGHDR and CDR2 is SFDVKD. Losses at the gene ends were 2 bases for V and 6 bases for J; bases not matched to a gene: 23. DNA of the CDR3: TGTGCCACCAGTGATTGGGGCAGGCGGGAGGGCCATTGTCACACGGTTGATACGCAGTATTTT. Residues: CATSDWGRREGHCHTVDTQYF.